These T cell receptor beta chains were read from a single sample in a study of blood T cell repertoires in COVID-19. Libraries were prepared by immunoSEQ multiplex PCR; TCRdb keeps only in-frame clonotypes and omits some of them. The sample comprises some 330,000 clones, approximately 87% of which are singletons, and 1.5% to 2% rests with the top ten. Material: PBMCs or T cells enriched from blood (not recorded which). These receptors came from a man aged 35-49 years in a cohort exposed to, infected with or recovered from COVID-19 (not recorded which). Both conserved end residues are part of each CDR3. A D gene is named only where the DNA matches it firmly. Some rows mark clone size as missing; the rest say once, few, many or name a class of expanded clone.

J: TRBJ1-1; V: TRBV20-1; size: .; D: .; CDR3: CSASQSGPTEAFF; DNA: TGCAGTGCTAGTCAGTCAGGCCCAACTGAAGCTTTCTTT
J: TRBJ2-3; V: TRBV5-1; size: .; D: .; CDR3: CASSLDLALPLDTQYF; DNA: TGCGCCAGCAGCTTGGACCTAGCTCTTCCCCTGGATACGCAGTATTTT
J: TRBJ1-1; V: TRBV6-5; size: once; D: .; CDR3: CASSYRRNTEAFF; DNA: TGTGCCAGCAGTTACAGGAGGAACACTGAAGCTTTCTTT
J: TRBJ2-3; V: TRBV5-1; size: .; D: .; CDR3: CASSTERRDAQYF; DNA: TGCGCCAGCAGCACCGAGAGGCGGGACGCGCAGTATTTT
J: TRBJ1-1; V: TRBV28; size: .; D: .; CDR3: CASSLIFGGDPNTEAFF; DNA: TGTGCCAGCAGTTTAATATTCGGGGGAGACCCGAACACTGAAGCTTTCTTT
J: TRBJ2-7; V: TRBV14; size: .; D: .; CDR3: CASSQLGTLTYEQYF; DNA: TGTGCCAGCAGCCAGCTCGGGACTTTAACCTACGAGCAGTACTTC
J: TRBJ2-7; V: TRBV4-1; size: .; D: TRBD2; CDR3: CASSHLVATLAGGPHEQYF; DNA: TGCGCCAGCAGCCACCTGGTGGCTACACTAGCGGGAGGGCCCCACGAGCAGTACTTC
J: TRBJ1-2; V: TRBV15; size: once; D: TRBD1; CDR3: CATSSTGVFGYTF; DNA: TGTGCCACCAGCAGCACAGGGGTCTTTGGCTACACCTTC
J: TRBJ2-3; V: TRBV30; size: .; D: .; CDR3: CAWSLGVEDTQYF; DNA: TGTGCCTGGTCTCTCGGGGTCGAAGATACGCAGTATTTT
J: TRBJ1-5; V: TRBV19; size: .; D: TRBD1; CDR3: CASRQQGASNQPQHF; DNA: TGTGCCAGTAGGCAACAGGGGGCCAGCAATCAGCCCCAGCATTTT
J: TRBJ1-1; V: TRBV4-1; size: once; D: TRBD1; CDR3: CASSQKPGGSTEAFF; DNA: TGCGCCAGCAGCCAGAAACCAGGGGGTAGCACTGAAGCTTTCTTT
J: TRBJ1-2; V: TRBV5-1; size: .; D: TRBD1; CDR3: CASSLGDRGYGYTF; DNA: TGCGCCAGCAGCTTGGGAGACAGGGGTTATGGCTACACCTTC
J: TRBJ1-2; V: TRBV2; size: .; D: .; CDR3: CASRLTANYGYTF; DNA: TGTGCCAGCAGGCTAACCGCCAACTATGGCTACACCTTC
J: TRBJ2-3; V: TRBV6-4; size: .; D: .; CDR3: CASSDSFGGGPDTQYF; DNA: TGTGCCAGCAGTGACTCCTTCGGAGGGGGCCCAGATACGCAGTATTTT
J: TRBJ2-1; V: TRBV7-8; size: .; D: TRBD2; CDR3: CASSEPSGTAYNEQFF; DNA: TGTGCCAGCAGCGAGCCTAGCGGGACGGCCTACAATGAGCAGTTCTTC
J: TRBJ1-5; V: TRBV6-2/TRBV6-3; size: once; D: TRBD1; CDR3: CASSYSIGQGGSSSNQPQHF; DNA: TGTGCCAGCAGTTACTCGATCGGGCAGGGGGGATCAAGTAGCAATCAGCCCCAGCATTTT
J: TRBJ2-3; V: TRBV6-2/TRBV6-3; size: .; D: TRBD2; CDR3: CASSYGLAGSTDTQYF; DNA: TGTGCCAGCAGTTACGGGCTAGCGGGATCTACAGATACGCAGTATTTT
J: TRBJ1-3; V: TRBV24-1; size: .; D: TRBD1; CDR3: CATSERTGVSSGNTIYF; DNA: TGTGCCACCAGTGAACGGACAGGGGTTTCCTCTGGAAACACCATATATTTT
J: TRBJ1-5; V: TRBV7-7; size: .; D: .; CDR3: CASSLATDQPQHF; DNA: TGTGCCAGCAGCTTAGCCACGGATCAGCCCCAGCATTTT
J: TRBJ2-5; V: TRBV2; size: .; D: TRBD2; CDR3: CASGLARETQYF; DNA: TGTGCCAGCGGACTAGCGAGGGAGACCCAGTACTTC
J: TRBJ2-1; V: TRBV10-1; size: .; D: .; CDR3: CASSESEEGDEQFF; DNA: TGCGCCAGCAGTGAGTCCGAGGAAGGGGATGAGCAGTTCTTC
J: TRBJ1-5; V: TRBV28; size: .; D: TRBD1; CDR3: CASNNDRGRFQPQHF; DNA: TGTGCCAGCAATAACGACAGGGGGCGTTTTCAGCCCCAGCATTTT
J: TRBJ2-2; V: TRBV3-1/TRBV3-2; size: .; D: TRBD1; CDR3: CASSQFRDRPTGELFF; DNA: TGTGCCAGCAGCCAATTCCGGGACAGACCCACCGGGGAGCTGTTTTTT
J: TRBJ2-5; V: TRBV29-1; size: .; D: .; CDR3: CSVGRVQETQYF; DNA: TGCAGCGTTGGGAGGGTCCAAGAGACCCAGTACTTC
J: TRBJ2-7; V: TRBV7-9; size: .; D: TRBD2; CDR3: CASSRAGTSGRGGNEQYF; DNA: TGTGCCAGCAGCCGGGCCGGGACTAGCGGGAGGGGCGGCAACGAGCAGTACTTC
J: TRBJ2-7; V: TRBV6-5; size: .; D: TRBD2; CDR3: CASSFGGRATYEQYF; DNA: TGTGCCAGCAGCTTCGGCGGGAGGGCCACCTACGAGCAGTACTTC
J: TRBJ2-2; V: TRBV4-1; size: few; D: TRBD2; CDR3: CASSQGTSGRGGELFF; DNA: TGCGCCAGCAGCCAAGGGACTAGCGGGAGGGGAGGAGAGCTGTTTTTT
J: TRBJ1-4; V: TRBV6-5; size: .; D: .; CDR3: CASSYGRVSEKLFF; DNA: TGTGCCAGCAGTTACGGCAGGGTGTCTGAAAAACTGTTTTTT
J: TRBJ2-1; V: TRBV7-9; size: .; D: .; CDR3: CASSLRLEDNEQFF; DNA: TGTGCCAGCAGCCTGAGACTGGAAGACAATGAGCAGTTCTTC
J: TRBJ2-7; V: TRBV19; size: .; D: .; CDR3: CASSRGTPKTYEQYF; DNA: TGTGCCAGTAGTAGGGGGACACCTAAAACCTACGAGCAGTACTTC
J: TRBJ2-3; V: TRBV6-5; size: .; D: TRBD2; CDR3: CAVSGLAGRTDTQYF; DNA: TGTGCCGTTTCAGGACTAGCGGGAAGGACAGATACGCAGTATTTT
J: TRBJ2-1; V: TRBV30; size: .; D: TRBD2; CDR3: CAWSSSGRARFDLYNEQFF; DNA: TGTGCCTGGAGTTCCAGCGGGAGGGCCCGTTTTGACCTTTACAATGAGCAGTTCTTC
J: TRBJ2-2; V: TRBV7-6; size: .; D: .; CDR3: CASSLSSAQNTGELFF; DNA: TGTGCCAGCAGCTTATCGAGCGCCCAGAACACCGGGGAGCTGTTTTTT
J: TRBJ2-5; V: TRBV2; size: .; D: TRBD2; CDR3: CASRHTGSGRVIRETQYF; DNA: TGTGCCAGCAGACATACCGGTAGCGGGAGGGTTATTCGAGAGACCCAGTACTTC
J: TRBJ2-7; V: TRBV28; size: .; D: TRBD1; CDR3: CASSPAQGRHEQYF; DNA: TGTGCCAGCAGCCCCGCACAGGGGCGCCACGAGCAGTACTTC
J: TRBJ1-2; V: TRBV7-8; size: .; D: .; CDR3: CASSLLVTGYTF; DNA: TGTGCCAGCAGCCTCCTAGTTACTGGCTACACCTTC
J: TRBJ2-7; V: TRBV6-5; size: .; D: .; CDR3: CASSYSGGEQYF; DNA: TGTGCCAGCAGTTACTCGGGGGGAGAGCAGTACTTC
J: TRBJ1-3; V: TRBV9; size: .; D: TRBD1; CDR3: CASSARQGLTNTIYF; DNA: TGTGCCAGCAGCGCCAGACAGGGATTGACGAACACCATATATTTT
J: TRBJ2-1; V: TRBV18; size: once; D: TRBD2; CDR3: CASSPPRSGRSPTYNEQFF; DNA: TGTGCCAGCTCACCACCCCGTAGCGGGAGGTCACCTACCTACAATGAGCAGTTCTTC
J: TRBJ2-1; V: TRBV7-9; size: .; D: TRBD2; CDR3: CASSLISGRASNEQFF; DNA: TGTGCCAGCAGCTTAATTAGCGGGAGGGCCTCCAATGAGCAGTTCTTC
J: TRBJ1-2; V: TRBV7-9; size: .; D: TRBD1; CDR3: CASSFSGQQRAYYGYTF; DNA: TGTGCCAGCAGCTTCTCGGGACAGCAACGGGCTTACTATGGCTACACCTTC
J: TRBJ2-4; V: TRBV5-1; size: .; D: TRBD2; CDR3: CASSLPGGLAKNIQYF; DNA: TGCGCCAGCAGCTTGCCGGGGGGACTAGCCAAAAACATTCAGTACTTC
J: TRBJ2-3; V: TRBV5-4; size: .; D: TRBD2; CDR3: CASSLGAGVSGTDTQYF; DNA: TGTGCCAGCAGCTTGGGGGCGGGAGTTAGTGGCACAGATACGCAGTATTTT
J: TRBJ2-1; V: TRBV6-5; size: .; D: .; CDR3: CASSGSSYNEQFF; DNA: TGTGCCAGCAGCGGGAGCTCCTACAATGAGCAGTTCTTC
J: TRBJ1-2; V: TRBV19; size: .; D: TRBD1; CDR3: CASSMVQGASYGYTF; DNA: TGTGCCAGTAGTATGGTTCAGGGGGCAAGCTATGGCTACACCTTC
J: TRBJ1-1; V: TRBV10-3; size: .; D: .; CDR3: CAISGRENTEAFF; DNA: TGTGCCATCAGTGGACGGGAGAACACTGAAGCTTTCTTT
J: TRBJ2-7; V: TRBV13; size: .; D: TRBD1; CDR3: CASSSSAVGGHEQYF; DNA: TGTGCCAGCAGTTCTTCTGCGGTAGGGGGCCACGAGCAGTACTTC
J: TRBJ1-4; V: TRBV11-2; size: .; D: .; CDR3: CASSLGHSNEKLFF; DNA: TGTGCCAGCAGCTTGGGACACTCTAATGAAAAACTGTTTTTT